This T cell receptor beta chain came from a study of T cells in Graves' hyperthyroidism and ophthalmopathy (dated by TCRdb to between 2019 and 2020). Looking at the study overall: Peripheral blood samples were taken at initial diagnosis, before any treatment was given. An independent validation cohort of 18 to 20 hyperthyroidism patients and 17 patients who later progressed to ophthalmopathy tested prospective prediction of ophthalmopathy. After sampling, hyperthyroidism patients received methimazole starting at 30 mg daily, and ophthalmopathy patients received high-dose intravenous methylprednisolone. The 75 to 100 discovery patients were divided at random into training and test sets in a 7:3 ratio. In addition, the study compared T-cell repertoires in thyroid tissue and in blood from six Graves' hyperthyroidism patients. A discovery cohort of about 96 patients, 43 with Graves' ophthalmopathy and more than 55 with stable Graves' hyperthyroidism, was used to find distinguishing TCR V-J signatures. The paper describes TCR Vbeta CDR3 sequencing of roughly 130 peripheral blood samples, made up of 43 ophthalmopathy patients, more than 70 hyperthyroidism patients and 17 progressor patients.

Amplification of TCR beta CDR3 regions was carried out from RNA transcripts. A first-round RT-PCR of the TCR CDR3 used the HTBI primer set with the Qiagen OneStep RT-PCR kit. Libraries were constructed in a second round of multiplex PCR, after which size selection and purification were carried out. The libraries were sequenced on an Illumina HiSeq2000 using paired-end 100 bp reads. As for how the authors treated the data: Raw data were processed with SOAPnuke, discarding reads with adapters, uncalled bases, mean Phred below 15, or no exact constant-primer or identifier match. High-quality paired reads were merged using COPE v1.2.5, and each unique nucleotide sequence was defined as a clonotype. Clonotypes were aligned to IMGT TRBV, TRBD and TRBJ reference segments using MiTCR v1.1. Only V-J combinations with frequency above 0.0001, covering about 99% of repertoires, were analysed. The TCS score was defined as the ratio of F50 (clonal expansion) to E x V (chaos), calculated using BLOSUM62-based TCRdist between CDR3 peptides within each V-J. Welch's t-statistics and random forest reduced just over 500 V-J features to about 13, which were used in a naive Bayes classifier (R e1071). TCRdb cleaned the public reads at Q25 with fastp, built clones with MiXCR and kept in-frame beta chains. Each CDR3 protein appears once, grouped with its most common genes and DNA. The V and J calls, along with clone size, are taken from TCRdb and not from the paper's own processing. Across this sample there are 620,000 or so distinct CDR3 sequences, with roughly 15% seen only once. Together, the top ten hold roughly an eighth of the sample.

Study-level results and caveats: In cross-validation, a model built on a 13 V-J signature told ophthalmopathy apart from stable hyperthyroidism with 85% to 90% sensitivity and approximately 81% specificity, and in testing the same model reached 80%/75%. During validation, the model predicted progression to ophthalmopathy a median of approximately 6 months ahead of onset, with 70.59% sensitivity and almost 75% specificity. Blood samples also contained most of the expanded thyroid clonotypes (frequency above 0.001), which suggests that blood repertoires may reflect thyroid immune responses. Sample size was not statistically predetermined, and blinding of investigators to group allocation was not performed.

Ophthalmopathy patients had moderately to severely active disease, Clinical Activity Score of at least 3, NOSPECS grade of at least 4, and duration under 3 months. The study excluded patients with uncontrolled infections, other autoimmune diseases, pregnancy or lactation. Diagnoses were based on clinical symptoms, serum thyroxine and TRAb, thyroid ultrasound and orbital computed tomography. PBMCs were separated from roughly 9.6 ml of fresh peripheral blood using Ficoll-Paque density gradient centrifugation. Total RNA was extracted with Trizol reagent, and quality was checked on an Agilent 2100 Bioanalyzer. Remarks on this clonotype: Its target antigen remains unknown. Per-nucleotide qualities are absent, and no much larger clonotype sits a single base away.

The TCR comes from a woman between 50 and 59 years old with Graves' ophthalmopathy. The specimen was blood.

The CDR3 protein is CASSQDDNAGGMNTEAFF. The nucleotide sequence reads TGTGCCAGCAGCCAAGACGATAACGCCGGGGGCATGAACACTGAAGCTTTCTTT. Here the chain combines TRBV4-2 and TRBJ1-1, and TRBD1 may be the D gene, going by 6 matching bases. From a lookup of the germline V gene, CDR1 and CDR2 are LGHNA and YNFKEQ. V gives up 0 bases and J gives up 0 bases, and the segment between their germline ends measures 17 bases. The CDR3 contains 18 residues, cysteine and phenylalanine counted. Solely the CDR3 DNA is kept, with 54 bases framed from the first base.